This TCR beta chain was documented in a study of metastatic and nonmetastatic thyroid tumors. TCRdb re-called the PCR reads through MiXCR. The sample comprises tens of thousands of clones, approximately 11% of which are singletons, and 25% to 35% rests with the top ten. The study's findings and limits: Compared with benign nodules, malignant thyroid tumors were reported to have significantly higher TCR beta diversity in both blood and tumor.

In its sample, this clone is medium-sized (0.01 to 0.1%). What it binds is not known. Thyroid surgery took place with no prior treatment in any patient. This CDR3 is built from 13 residues. Trimming left V 8 bases short and J 4 bases short, with 13 bases between. Germline V gives CDR1 MNHNS, CDR2 SASEGT. The chain combines TRBV6-1 with TRBJ2-3; D possibly corresponds to TRBD2 (7 bases). Sequences were obtained from blood. The clonotype originates from a female donor with papillary thyroid cancer or a benign thyroid nodule (not recorded which). Some clones in this sample may be carry-over from other donors' samples. CDR3 residues: CASGGRGADTQYF. The CDR3 region has the DNA TGTGCCAGCGGAGGGAGGGGGGCAGATACGCAGTATTTT.